The 4 T cell receptor beta chains below were found in one sample sequenced in a study of human T cells and chemical hapten exposure. The time point: healthy volunteer bleed at 6 weeks. The template was total RNA from unfractionated whole blood. TCRdb re-derived calls from the RACE reads in MiXCR, one entry per CDR3 protein. The sample consists of about 77,000 distinct CDR3 sequences, about 8.6% of them appearing once. The sample comprised whole blood. These receptors were collected from a female donor in good health. Some clones in this sample may be carry-over from other donors' samples.

The J gene is TRBJ2-7, the V gene TRBV6-2 or TRBV6-3; possible D gene TRBD2, 6 bases. Looked up from germline, CDR1 is MNHEY and CDR2 is SVGEGT. This CDR3 is 15 amino acids long. Deletions cut 2 bases from V and 0 bases from J, with 11 bases between. CDR3 sequence: CASSYRRTISYEQYF. The CDR3 nucleotides read TGTGCCAGCAGTTACCGAAGGACTATCTCCTACGAGCAGTACTTC.

This clonotype was detected a few times. V is TRBV12-3 or TRBV12-4 and J is TRBJ1-3; the D gene is possibly TRBD1 (6 bases). V lost 6 bases and J 7 bases, leaving 10 bases between the germline ends. This CDR3 has 12 residues. DNA of the CDR3: TGTGCCAGCAGCGAGGACAGCAACACCATATATTTT. As protein: CASSEDSNTIYF.

The chain links TRBV10-3 to TRBJ2-2; TRBD2 is a possible D gene (5 bases). With 5 bases removed from V and 7 bases from J, the gap between germline ends came to 11 bases. Germline V lookup: CDR1 ENHRY, CDR2 SYGVKD. The CDR3 is 13 amino acids. In DNA, the CDR3 is TGTGCCATCAGTCCCGGGGTGTTCGGGGAGCTGTTTTTT. Protein product: CAISPGVFGELFF.

The sample holds a few counts of this clonotype. V is TRBV4-2 and J is TRBJ2-6, with TRBD1 as a possible D gene (6 bases). Per germline, CDR1 LGHNA and CDR2 YNFKEQ. The CDR3 is made up of 17 amino acids. Trimming shortened V by 0 bases and J by 0 bases, and 9 bases separated the two germline ends. The CDR3 DNA sequence: TGTGCCAGCAGCCAAGACAGGGGTTACTCTGGGGCCAACGTCCTGACTTTC. Encoded protein: CASSQDRGYSGANVLTF.